Presented here are 26 T cell receptor beta chains from one specimen sequenced in a study of CXCR3-negative and CXCR3-positive naive CD8 T cells. Study conclusions and caveats: CXCR3-positive naive cells had more hydrophobic TRB CDR3s than CXCR3-negative naive cells.

No antigen is known for these receptors. The authors made the TRB cDNA libraries by 5' RACE using UMI labels. No DNA is given; TCRdb re-called the 5' RACE reads and lists each CDR3 protein once. The table lists around 65,000 distinct CDR3 sequences. Sequenced input: naive CXCR3+ CD8+ T cells from blood. Subset in this sample: CD45RO-CCR7+CD27+CD95- naive CD8+ T cells expressing CXCR3 (TNR3+). The receptors shown here come from a human donor in good health. Some clones in this sample may be carry-over from other donors' samples.

The J gene is TRBJ2-5, the V gene TRBV7-6; the D call from TCRdb, TRBD1, cannot be confirmed without DNA. Germline V lookup: CDR1 SGHVS, CDR2 FNYEAQ. CDR3 length equals 15 residues. The CDR3 here is CASSLFGGARETQYF.

The chain uses TRBV4-3 and TRBJ2-7. The length of the CDR3 is 16 residues. Germline CDR1 and CDR2: LGHNA and YSLEER. CDR3: CASSQGFDLYSYEQYF.

The chain couples TRBV3-1 to TRBJ2-3; the TRBD1 assignment by TCRdb is unverifiable without DNA. The CDR3 covers 15 residues. Germline V gene lookup returns CDR1 LGHDT and CDR2 YNNKEL (reference sequence). This CDR3 reads CASSQEGPTPDTQYF.

V is TRBV7-9 and J is TRBJ2-3; TCRdb gives TRBD2 as the D gene, but with no DNA this cannot be confirmed. The V gene's germline CDR1 is SEHNR and CDR2 FQNEAQ (reference sequence). The CDR3 runs 16 residues. The CDR3 sequence: CASSLPSDGSTDTQYF.

The V and J genes are TRBV6-5 and TRBJ2-5; as DNA is missing, the TRBD1 call by TCRdb cannot be tested. Germline V CDR1 and CDR2: MNHEY, SVGAGI. This CDR3 spans 14 amino acids. The chain's CDR3 is CASSYMDRVETQYF.

V gene TRBV12-3 or TRBV12-4 combines with J gene TRBJ2-5. This CDR3 has 14 residues. This CDR3 reads CASSLQKLRETQYF.

The rearrangement uses TRBV29-1 and TRBJ1-2; absent DNA, TCRdb's TRBD1 call cannot be checked. Per the germline V gene, CDR1 is SQVTM and CDR2 is ANQGSEA. The CDR3 has 12 amino acids. The CDR3 loop reads CSVGTGGYGYTF.

The chain recombines TRBV7-9 with TRBJ2-5. The CDR3 contains 12 residues. The germline CDR1 and CDR2 sequences are SEHNR and FQNEAQ (reference sequence). The chain's CDR3 is CASRMVKETQYF.

The chain combines TRBV7-8 with TRBJ2-1; as DNA is missing, the TRBD1 call by TCRdb cannot be tested. The CDR3 has 15 amino acids. CDR1 and CDR2 (germline): SGHVS, FQNEAQ. CDR3 protein: CASSPLVGPYNEQFF.

The gene calls are TRBV7-9 and TRBJ2-2; the TCRdb D gene call, TRBD1, has no DNA to confirm it. Germline CDR1 reads SEHNR; CDR2 reads FQNEAQ (reference sequence). This CDR3 has 16 amino acids. The chain's CDR3 is CASSLEGTANTGELFF.

This chain connects TRBV12-3 or TRBV12-4 to TRBJ2-1; TCRdb calls TRBD1, which cannot be checked without DNA. The CDR3 loop spans 13 amino acids. Here the CDR3 reads CASGRAGDGEQFF.

The chain is built from TRBV7-6 and TRBJ2-5. CDR1 is SGHVS and CDR2 is FNYEAQ in the germline V gene. This CDR3 is built from 12 residues. This chain's CDR3 is CASSRYQETQYF.

The rearrangement links TRBV6-2 or TRBV6-3 to TRBJ1-2; there is no DNA to check the TCRdb D call of TRBD1. Germline CDR1 and CDR2: MNHEY and SVGEGT. The CDR3 contains 13 residues. The CDR3 region is CASLDSSLYGYTF.

The chain carries TRBV5-5 and TRBJ2-1; the TCRdb call, TRBD2, lacks DNA for checking. The CDR3 length is 14 residues. Germline CDR1 reads SGHKS; CDR2 reads YYEKEE (reference sequence). CDR3 sequence: CASSLVVAGGEQFF.

J is TRBJ1-2 and V is TRBV29-1. The germline V gene encodes CDR1 SQVTM and CDR2 ANQGSEA. The CDR3 sequence is 15 residues long. CDR3 sequence reads: CSAHSGGQGRDGYTF.

This chain uses TRBV7-6 with TRBJ2-3; lacking DNA, the TRBD2 call made by TCRdb goes unchecked. The germline gives CDR1 SGHVS, CDR2 FNYEAQ. CDR3 size: 19 residues. The CDR3 here is CASSLLGAGTSGGRDTQYF.

This sequence joins TRBV6-5 and TRBJ1-2; checking the TCRdb D call of TRBD1 is not possible without DNA. This CDR3 is built from 15 residues. Looked up from germline, CDR1 is MNHEY and CDR2 is SVGAGI. CDR3 sequence: CASKQPGTVLSGYTF.

The genes are TRBV28 and TRBJ2-7; there is no DNA to check the TCRdb D call of TRBD1. CDR3 length equals 13 residues. The germline V gene encodes CDR1 MDHEN and CDR2 SYDVKM. CDR3 region: CASKFPWIYEQYF.

V is TRBV29-1 and J is TRBJ2-7. CDR3 length equals 13 residues. Germline V lookup: CDR1 SQVTM, CDR2 ANQGSEA. CDR3 in amino acids: CSVVRAHAYEQYF.

The V gene is TRBV20-1, the J gene TRBJ1-3; TCRdb reports TRBD1, a call that lacks DNA to check it against. The germline V gene has CDR1 DFQATT and CDR2 SNEGSKA (reference sequence). This CDR3 contains 14 residues. The CDR3: CSAADSTSGNTIYF.

CDR3 sequence: CASSLAGGTTYEQYF. The rearrangement links TRBV7-2 to TRBJ2-7. The CDR3 is 15 amino acids. The V gene's germline CDR1 is SGHTA and CDR2 FQGNSA.

This CDR3 reads CASTFIGPTGELFF. The chain couples TRBV21-1 to TRBJ2-2; TCRdb's D call of TRBD2 is untestable without DNA. TRBV21-1 is annotated as a pseudogene. This CDR3 comprises 14 residues.

This sequence joins TRBV3-1 and TRBJ2-7; TCRdb selects TRBD1, and the lack of DNA leaves this call unchecked. Germline values: CDR1 LGHDT, CDR2 YNNKEL (reference sequence). This CDR3 comprises 13 residues. The CDR3 protein is CASGDRLSYEQYF.

The gene calls are TRBV4-1 and TRBJ2-7; TCRdb reports TRBD2, a call that lacks DNA to check it against. The CDR3 has 17 residues. CDR1 and CDR2 (germline): MGHRA, YSYEKL. This CDR3 is CASSQVGIAGGSYEQYF.

The chain carries TRBV19 and TRBJ2-7; the D call of TRBD1 rests on TCRdb alone, since no DNA is present to check it. CDR1 LNHDA and CDR2 SQIVND come from the germline V gene (reference sequence). CDR3 length equals 14 residues. Here the CDR3 reads CARPGQGHAYEQYF.

The gene calls are TRBV29-1 and TRBJ1-2; the TCRdb call, TRBD1, lacks DNA for checking. Per germline, CDR1 SQVTM and CDR2 ANQGSEA. CDR3 length: 15 amino acids. The CDR3 sequence: CSVSGEQAPSNGYTF.